This T cell receptor beta chain was retrieved from a study of regulatory T cells in long-lasting Graves disease. Whole-study findings and limits: Less diverse TCR repertoires were seen in persistent Graves' patients than in newly diagnosed ones.

There are 14 residues in the CDR3. V was trimmed by 10 bases and J by 0 bases, leaving 14 bases between them. Germline CDR1 is MDHEN and CDR2 is SYDVKM. CDR3 regions were amplified by Arm-PCR using iRepertoire HTBI primers to build TCR beta libraries. Under the authors' procedure: Across samples, over 55 TRBV and 12 to 15 TRBJ segments were found. A single record per CDR3 protein comes from TCRdb applying MiXCR to the multiplex PCR reads. V and J calls and clone size were set by TCRdb, not the authors. The sample holds a few hundred thousand distinct CDR3 sequences, 16% seen once. This clonotype was seen repeatedly, ten times or more. The target antigen is unknown. Time point given: newly diagnosed GD, antithyroid drugs for less than 3 months. Construction of the TCR library relied on RNA isolated from PBMCs. The same data also contributed to another study, on T cells in Graves' hyperthyroidism and ophthalmopathy.

Specimen: peripheral blood mononuclear cells (PBMCs), collected at new diagnosis, from a patient treated with antithyroid drugs. This TCR was sampled from a woman aged 18-29 years with Graves disease. This chain uses TRBV28 with TRBJ2-3, with D perhaps TRBD2 (6 bases). The CDR3 is CATYEEGSTDTQYF. The CDR3, as DNA: TGTGCCACCTACGAGGAGGGGAGCACAGATACGCAGTATTTT.